These T cell receptor beta chains were read from a single sample in a study of shared clonotypes between healthy human individuals. Produced via immunoSEQ multiplex PCR; TCRdb's table is partial and in-frame only. The sample contains around 180,000 clones, 85% to 95% of which appear only once. Material for sequencing was naive CD4+ T cells sorted from blood. The receptors stem from a woman in her 30s in good health. Both conserved end residues are part of each CDR3. The D gene is left open where the match is weak. Size tells how often a clone was seen (once, few, many) or the class of an expanded clone, and some rows leave it out.

d_gene | j_gene | v_gene | abundance | CDR3nt | CDR3aa
TRBD1 | TRBJ2-7 | TRBV5-1 | . | TGCGCCAGCAGCTACGACAGGGTAAACGAGCAGTACTTC | CASSYDRVNEQYF
. | TRBJ1-2 | TRBV9 | once | TGTGCCAGCAGCGTAGCGGGACGCACAACCGGCTATGGCTACACCTTC | CASSVAGRTTGYGYTF
. | TRBJ2-7 | TRBV25-1 | . | TGTGCCAGCAGTTCCGCCGGGGTCGGGTGGTCCTACGAGCAGTACTTC | CASSSAGVGWSYEQYF
TRBD1 | TRBJ2-7 | TRBV28 | . | TGTGCCAGCAGTGAAATGGGACAGTTCCCCTACGAGCAGTACTTC | CASSEMGQFPYEQYF
TRBD1 | TRBJ2-7 | TRBV5-4 | . | TGTGCCAGCAGCTTGGATCAGGGGGTTCCCCTCTACGAGCAGTACTTC | CASSLDQGVPLYEQYF
. | TRBJ2-1 | TRBV5-1 | . | TGCGCCAGCAGCTTGGATTTAGCAGGACAGCAGTTCTTC | CASSLDLAGQQFF
TRBD2 | TRBJ2-4 | TRBV15 | . | TGTGCCACCAGCAGAGAGATCGGGAGGAGAGCCAAAAACATTCAGTACTTC | CATSREIGRRAKNIQYF
TRBD1 | TRBJ2-1 | TRBV27 | . | TGTGCCAGCAGTTTGGGGACAGGACTTCCCTACAATGAGCAGTTCTTC | CASSLGTGLPYNEQFF
. | TRBJ2-3 | TRBV21-1 | . | TGTGCCAGCAGCAAAGCGCTAATAGTACTCACAGATACGCAGTATTTT | CASSKALIVLTDTQYF
. | TRBJ1-5 | TRBV6-6 | . | TGTGCCAGCAGATTAGAGAATCAGCCCCAGCATTTT | CASRLENQPQHF
TRBD2 | TRBJ2-7 | TRBV30 | . | TGTGCCTGGGGCCCCCCCGGACTAGCGGGAGGGCCTTACGAGCAGTACTTC | CAWGPPGLAGGPYEQYF